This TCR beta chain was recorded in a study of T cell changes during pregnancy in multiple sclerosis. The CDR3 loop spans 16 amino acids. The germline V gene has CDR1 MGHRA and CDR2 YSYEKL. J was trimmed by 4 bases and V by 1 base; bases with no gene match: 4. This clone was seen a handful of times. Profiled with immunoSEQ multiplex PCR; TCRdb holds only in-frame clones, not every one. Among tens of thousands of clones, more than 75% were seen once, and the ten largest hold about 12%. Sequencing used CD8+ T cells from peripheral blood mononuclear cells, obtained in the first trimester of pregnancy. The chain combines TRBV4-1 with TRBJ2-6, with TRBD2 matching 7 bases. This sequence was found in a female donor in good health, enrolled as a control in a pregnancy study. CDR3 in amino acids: CASSQVRGEGANVLTF. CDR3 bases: TGCGCCAGCAGCCAAGTCCGGGGGGAAGGGGCCAACGTCCTGACTTTC.